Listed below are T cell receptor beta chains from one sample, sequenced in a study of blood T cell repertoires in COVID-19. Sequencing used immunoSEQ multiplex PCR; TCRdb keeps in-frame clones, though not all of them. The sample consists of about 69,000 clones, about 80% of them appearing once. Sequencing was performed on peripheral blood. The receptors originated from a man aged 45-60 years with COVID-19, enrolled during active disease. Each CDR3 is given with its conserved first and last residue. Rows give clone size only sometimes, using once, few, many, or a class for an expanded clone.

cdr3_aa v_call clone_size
CASSPENRGLSEQYF TRBV5-4 -
CASSLFGTGFHPGNTIYF TRBV5-4 -
CASSSVPWETQYF TRBV5-8 -
CASSLAGGPGDTQYF TRBV5-1 -
CASRTSGNTGELFF TRBV5-1 -
CASRLYDTAYEQYF TRBV6-5 -
CASRTSGGAAEQFF TRBV7-2 once
CASSLPWTGVTEAFF TRBV6-2/TRBV6-3 -
CASSLWQLSYEQYF TRBV5-6 -
CASRPHSNTGELFF TRBV27 -
CASSLGGGADEQYF TRBV5-1 -
CASSFGGGTEAFF TRBV6-5 -
CASSPQTGRYSGNTIYF TRBV9 -
CASSDPVRSYNEQFF TRBV10-1 few
CASSEGDYGYTF TRBV9 -
CASGQGYNYGYTF TRBV19 -
CASSFTYSGGAETQYF TRBV7-2 -
CASSRLAGDSNGELFF TRBV5-1 -
CASSPEQGSSYEQYF TRBV7-7 once
CASSPREGEQFF TRBV9 once
CASSQATQGVYNGYTF TRBV4-3 few
CASSLRDRVFSNTGELFF TRBV5-1 -
CASSLVGQGPPSGKLFF TRBV7-9 -
CASRQTGGKSPLHF TRBV4-1 -
CASSPRGRVGANVLTF TRBV7-3 -
CASSLGNRGQGEKLFF TRBV5-6 -
CASSTQDIPYEQYF TRBV9 -
CASSPPIQSPLHF TRBV28 -
CASSQTVNTEAFF TRBV19 -
CASSSRLAGHNEQFF TRBV7-3 -
CASYRGELFF TRBV7-9 medium-sized
CASSFYNHNSPLHF TRBV5-4 -
CASSVDLGPGYEQYF TRBV9 -
CASSFFKRGEVGTDTQYF TRBV5-1 -
CASSLEPGGDEQYF TRBV5-1 -
CASSTRQGNTIYF TRBV6-5 -
CASRLAPDSNQPQHF TRBV2 few
CASSRGRGDQETQYF TRBV5-1 -
CASSDSRGGGTDTQYF TRBV6-4 -
CASTGIIHYGYTF TRBV19 -
CASSRGFYNEQFF TRBV7-2 -
CASTPRGIDTIYF TRBV19 -
CASTGGTVNTEAFF TRBV10-3 -
CASSDWQGQTGANVLTF TRBV6-1 -
CATSDWDSGDTQYF TRBV24-1 -
CASSRSTTSPLHF TRBV3-1/TRBV3-2 -
CASSARLAGAYYEQYF TRBV5-5 -
CSVGTGGGTDTQYF TRBV29-1 -
CASSLASNQPQHF TRBV12-3/TRBV12-4 -
CASSRPGANYGYTF TRBV7-2 once
CSVGTGGGEQFF TRBV29-1 -
CASSPKNAGQGAYEQYF TRBV18 few
CASSYSYRENYEQYF TRBV6-5 -
CASSPDRASYNEQFF TRBV11-2 -
CASNPRGGETQYF TRBV19 -
CASSFQGGTEAFF TRBV5-4 -
CASSLNTLYEQYF TRBV7-9 -
CASSYSRNFNEKLFF TRBV6-5 -
CASSLSSGYGYTF TRBV27 few